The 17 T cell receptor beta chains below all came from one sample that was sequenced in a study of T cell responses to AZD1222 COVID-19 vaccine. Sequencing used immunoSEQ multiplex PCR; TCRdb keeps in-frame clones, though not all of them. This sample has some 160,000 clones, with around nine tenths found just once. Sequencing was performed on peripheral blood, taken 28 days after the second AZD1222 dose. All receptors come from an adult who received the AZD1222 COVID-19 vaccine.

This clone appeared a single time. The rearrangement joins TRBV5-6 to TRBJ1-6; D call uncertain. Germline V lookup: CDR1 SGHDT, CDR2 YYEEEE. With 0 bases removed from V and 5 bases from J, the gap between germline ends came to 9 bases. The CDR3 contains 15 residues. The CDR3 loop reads CASSLGGGDNSPLHF. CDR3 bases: TGTGCCAGCAGCTTGGGGGGTGGCGATAATTCACCCCTCCACTTT.

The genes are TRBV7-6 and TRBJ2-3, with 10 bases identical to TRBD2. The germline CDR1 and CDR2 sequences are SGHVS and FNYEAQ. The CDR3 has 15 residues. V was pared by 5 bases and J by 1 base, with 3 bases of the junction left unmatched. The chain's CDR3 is CASSALAGGTDTQYF. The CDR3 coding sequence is TGTGCCAGCAGCGCCCTAGCGGGGGGCACAGATACGCAGTATTTT. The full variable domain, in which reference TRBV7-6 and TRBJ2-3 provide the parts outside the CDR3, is GAGVSQSPRYKVTKRGQDVALRCDPISGHVSLYWYRQALGQGPEFLTYFNYEAQQDKSGLPNDRFSAERPEGSISTLTIQRTEQRDSAMYRCASSALAGGTDTQYFGPGTRLTVL.

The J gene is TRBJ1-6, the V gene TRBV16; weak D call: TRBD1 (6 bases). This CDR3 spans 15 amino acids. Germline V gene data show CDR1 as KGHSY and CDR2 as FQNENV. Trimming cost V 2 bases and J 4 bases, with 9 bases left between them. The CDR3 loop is CASSQRGQYNSPLHF. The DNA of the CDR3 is TGTGCCAGCAGCCAACGGGGACAATATAATTCACCCCTCCACTTT.

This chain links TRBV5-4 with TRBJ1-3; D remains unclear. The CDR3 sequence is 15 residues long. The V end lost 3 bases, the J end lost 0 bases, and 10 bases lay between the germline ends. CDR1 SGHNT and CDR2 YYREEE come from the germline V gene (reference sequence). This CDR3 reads CASSSQPISGNTIYF. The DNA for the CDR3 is TGTGCCAGCAGCTCTCAGCCTATCTCTGGAAACACCATATATTTT. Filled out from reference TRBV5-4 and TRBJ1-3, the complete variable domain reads ETGVTQSPTHLIKTRGQQVTLRCSSQSGHNTVSWYQQALGQGPQFIFQYYREEENGRGNFPPRFSGLQFPNYSSELNVNALELDDSALYLCASSSQPISGNTIYFGEGSWLTVV.

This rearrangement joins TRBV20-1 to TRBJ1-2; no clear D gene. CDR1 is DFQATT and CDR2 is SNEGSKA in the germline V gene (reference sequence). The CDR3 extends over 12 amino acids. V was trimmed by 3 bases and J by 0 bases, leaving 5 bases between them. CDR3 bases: TGCAGTGCTAGTCGACCTAACTATGGCTACACCTTC. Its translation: CSASRPNYGYTF.

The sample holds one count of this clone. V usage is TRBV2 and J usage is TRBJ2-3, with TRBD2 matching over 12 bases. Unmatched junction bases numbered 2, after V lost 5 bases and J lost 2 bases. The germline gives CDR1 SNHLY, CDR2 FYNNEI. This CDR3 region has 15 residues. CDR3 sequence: CASSRTSGDTDTQYF. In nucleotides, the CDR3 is TGTGCCAGCAGTCGGACTAGCGGGGACACAGATACGCAGTATTTT.

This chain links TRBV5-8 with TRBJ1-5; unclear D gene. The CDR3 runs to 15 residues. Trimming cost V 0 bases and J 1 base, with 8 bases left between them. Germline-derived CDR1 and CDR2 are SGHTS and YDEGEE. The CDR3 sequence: CASSLGAESNQPQHF. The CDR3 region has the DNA TGTGCCAGCAGCTTGGGCGCAGAAAGCAATCAGCCCCAGCATTTT.

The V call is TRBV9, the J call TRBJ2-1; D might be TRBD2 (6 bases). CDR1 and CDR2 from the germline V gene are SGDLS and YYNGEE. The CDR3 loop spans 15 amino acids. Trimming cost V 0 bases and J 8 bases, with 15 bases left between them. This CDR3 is CASSVGSQGLYEQFF. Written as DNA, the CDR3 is TGTGCCAGCAGCGTAGGGTCGCAGGGACTTTATGAGCAGTTCTTC.

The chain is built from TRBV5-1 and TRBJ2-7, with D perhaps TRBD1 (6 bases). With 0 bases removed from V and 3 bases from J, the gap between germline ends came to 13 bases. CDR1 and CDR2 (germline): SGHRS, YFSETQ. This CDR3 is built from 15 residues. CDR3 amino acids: CASSLGDTGGYEQYF. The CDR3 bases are TGCGCCAGCAGCTTGGGGGACACAGGCGGCTACGAGCAGTACTTC. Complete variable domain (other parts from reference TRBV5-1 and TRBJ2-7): KAGVTQTPRYLIKTRGQQVTLSCSPISGHRSVSWYQQTPGQGLQFLFEYFSETQRNKGNFPGRFSGRQFSNSRSEMNVSTLELGDSALYLCASSLGDTGGYEQYFGPGTRLTVT.

The CDR3 here is CASSQGRIYGYTF. The CDR3 coding sequence is TGCGCCAGCAGCCAGGGCAGGATCTATGGCTACACCTTC. The chain combines TRBV4-1 with TRBJ1-2, with D unresolved. V lost 3 bases to trimming and J lost 4 bases, with 9 bases between them. The CDR3 has 13 amino acids. Per the germline V gene, CDR1 is MGHRA and CDR2 is YSYEKL.

DNA of the CDR3: TGTGCCAGCAGCCAAGATCTCCTGGGGGATTCCATGGCGTACTTC. Encoded protein: CASSQDLLGDSMAYF. V gene TRBV3-1 (or the pseudogene TRBV3-2) combines with J gene TRBJ2-7; D may correspond to TRBD1 or TRBD2 (5 bases each). V was pared by 0 bases and J by 12 bases, with 21 bases between. CDR3 length: 15 amino acids. Germline V gene data show CDR1 as LGHDT and CDR2 as YNNKEL (reference sequence).

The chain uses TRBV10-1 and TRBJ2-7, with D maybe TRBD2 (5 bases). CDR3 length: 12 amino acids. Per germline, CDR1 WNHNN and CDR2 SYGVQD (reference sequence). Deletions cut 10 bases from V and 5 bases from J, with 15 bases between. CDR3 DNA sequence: TGCGCCACTGGCGGGCCTACCAACGAGCAGTACTTC. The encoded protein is CATGGPTNEQYF.

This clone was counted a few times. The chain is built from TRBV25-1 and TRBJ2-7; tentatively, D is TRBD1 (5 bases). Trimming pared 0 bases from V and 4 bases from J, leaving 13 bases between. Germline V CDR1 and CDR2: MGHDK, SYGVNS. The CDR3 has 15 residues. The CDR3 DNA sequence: TGTGCCAGCAGTGAATATAGGCAAAGGGGATACGAGCAGTACTTC. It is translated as CASSEYRQRGYEQYF.

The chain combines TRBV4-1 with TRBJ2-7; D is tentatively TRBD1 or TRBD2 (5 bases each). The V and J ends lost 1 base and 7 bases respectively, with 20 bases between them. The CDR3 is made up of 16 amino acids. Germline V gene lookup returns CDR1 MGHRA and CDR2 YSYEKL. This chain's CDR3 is CASSQGGALSAWEQYF. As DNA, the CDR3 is TGCGCCAGCAGCCAAGGAGGGGCCCTAAGCGCGTGGGAGCAGTACTTC.

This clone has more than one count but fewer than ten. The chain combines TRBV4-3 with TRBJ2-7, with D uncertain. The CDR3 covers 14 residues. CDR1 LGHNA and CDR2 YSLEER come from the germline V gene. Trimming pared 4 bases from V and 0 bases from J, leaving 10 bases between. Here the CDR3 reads CASSPSLGSYEQYF. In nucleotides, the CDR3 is TGCGCCAGCAGCCCCTCCCTGGGCTCCTACGAGCAGTACTTC.

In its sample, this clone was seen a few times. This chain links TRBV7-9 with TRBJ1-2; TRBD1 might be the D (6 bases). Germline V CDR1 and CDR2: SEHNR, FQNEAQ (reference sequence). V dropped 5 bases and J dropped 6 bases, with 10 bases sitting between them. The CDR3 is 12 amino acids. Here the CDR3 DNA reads TGTGCCAGCAGCCGGGACAACGATGGCTACACCTTC. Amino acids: CASSRDNDGYTF. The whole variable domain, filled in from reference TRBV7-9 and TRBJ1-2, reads DTGVSQNPRHKITKRGQNVTFRCDPISEHNRLYWYRQTLGQGPEFLTYFQNEAQLEKSRLLSDRFSAERPKGSFSTLEIQRTEQGDSAMYLCASSRDNDGYTFGSGTRLTVV.

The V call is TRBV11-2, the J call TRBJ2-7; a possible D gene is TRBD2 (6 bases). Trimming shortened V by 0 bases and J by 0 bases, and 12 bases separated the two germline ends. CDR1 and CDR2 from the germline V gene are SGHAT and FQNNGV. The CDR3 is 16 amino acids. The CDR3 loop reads CASSLEFRGSSYEQYF. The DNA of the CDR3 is TGTGCCAGCAGCTTAGAATTCCGGGGGAGCTCCTACGAGCAGTACTTC.